This TCR beta chain appears in the sequencing data of a study of cytomegalovirus exposure and HLA in healthy donors (dated by TCRdb to about 2017). For the study in its entirety: The 670 or so repertoires of the first cohort and the roughly 120 validation repertoires were produced on the same platform, according to a later analysis. The study aimed to test whether cataloging public T cell receptors could reveal signatures of past pathogen exposure. In addition to the first cohort of around 670 subjects, a separate validation cohort of approximately 130 different subjects was used. To predict cytomegalovirus infection status, the study combined high-throughput TCR immunosequencing, statistical association of individual TCRs with disease status, and machine learning.

The donors were included in the validation cohort of around 120 subjects, a group kept apart from the roughly 690-subject first cohort. The CDR3 measures 15 amino acids from cysteine to phenylalanine. Of all the DNA, just the CDR3 is kept, 45 bases in frame from base 1. According to the germline V gene, CDR1 reads SGHNT and CDR2 reads YENEEA. The germline V end is reduced by 5 bases and the J end by 4 bases; junction bases left unmatched: 9. Results the study describes overall, beyond this receptor: Subsequent analysis determined that TCRs grouped into clusters in the first cohort also showed a tendency toward co-occurrence across the roughly 120 validation repertoires, and roughly 95% of cluster scores exceeded 0. Across donors, most TCR sequences were observed very rarely, whereas some public TCRs were present in many individuals. In vitro tests confirmed that a few of the cytomegalovirus-associated TCR beta chains recognize cytomegalovirus antigens. Cytomegalovirus status was reported to be diagnosed by the classifier with high specificity and sensitivity in both the original and validation cohorts. According to the authors, the approach could potentially be generalized to other disease states and immunological phenotypes. The study gave a list of about 150 TCR beta chains associated with cytomegalovirus. A later analysis lacked HLA typing for the validation cohort, so it scored co-occurrence in that cohort across all 110 or so repertoires.

In regard to this clone: Its recognized antigen is unknown. No base quality information exists; no much larger clone differs at one position.

Library construction relied on the immunoSEQ multiplex PCR assay. The authors processed their data as follows. A statistical classification framework was built for diagnosing cytomegalovirus status from the catalog of TCR beta chain sequences. TCRdb mirrors the immuneACCESS table, restricted to in-frame sequences. Some clones are absent from its copies; in checked studies, under half trace to an unresolved V gene, and the reason for the others is unknown. Clone size and V and J calls were adopted from that table, with D and trimming inferred from the DNA. The sample includes some 98,000 clones, with about 88% observed a single time. The top ten constitute less than 7.5% of the sample.

The V and J genes are TRBV11-3 and TRBJ2-7, and TRBD1 aligns with 9 junction nucleotides. The sample consisted of PBMCs. The sequence came from a man between 18 and 35 years old in good health and CMV-seropositive. The sequenced DNA is TGTGCCAGCAGCGCCTCCGGGACAGGGCAGTACGAGCAGTACTTC. Its protein reads: CASSASGTGQYEQYF.